Listed below are T cell receptor beta chains from one sample, sequenced in a study of shared clonotypes between healthy human individuals. Produced via immunoSEQ multiplex PCR; TCRdb's table is partial and in-frame only. The repertoire includes approximately 500,000 clones, almost 97% of them detected once, and about 0.064% sits in the top ten. The sequenced material came from naive CD4+ T cells sorted from blood. All receptors come from a woman aged 30 to 39 in good health. CDR3s include the opening cysteine and the closing phenylalanine or tryptophan. The D gene is left open where the match is weak. Only some rows state a clone size, as once, few, many or a class for expanded clones.

- | TRBJ2-7 | - | TRBV6-5 | CASSRGRLSYEQYF | TGTGCCAGCAGCAGGGGGAGGCTCTCCTACGAGCAGTACTTC
- | TRBJ1-2 | TRBD1 | TRBV11-1 | CASSTGTGDGYTF | TGTGCCAGCAGCACCGGGACAGGGGATGGCTACACCTTC
- | TRBJ1-2 | - | TRBV6-5 | CASRTSNYGYTF | TGTGCCAGCCGGACAAGTAACTATGGCTACACCTTC
- | TRBJ2-3 | TRBD2 | TRBV19 | CASSRLAGVSSTDTQYF | TGTGCCAGTAGTCGATTAGCGGGAGTGTCGAGCACAGATACGCAGTATTTT
- | TRBJ2-1 | - | TRBV11-1 | CASSRTEAYNEQFF | TGTGCCAGCAGCCGGACAGAAGCCTACAATGAGCAGTTCTTC
- | TRBJ2-7 | - | TRBV28 | CASSSYRGGPYYEQYF | TGTGCCAGCAGTTCATACAGGGGAGGGCCTTACTACGAGCAGTACTTC
- | TRBJ2-7 | TRBD1 | TRBV2 | CASSDLTGGYEQYF | TGTGCCAGCAGCGACCTGACAGGGGGCTACGAGCAGTACTTC
- | TRBJ2-7 | TRBD1 | TRBV4-1 | CASSQDLGQGDHEQYF | TGCGCCAGCAGCCAAGATTTGGGACAGGGTGACCACGAGCAGTACTTC
- | TRBJ2-2 | TRBD2 | TRBV6-5 | CASSYSLGGVPGELFF | TGTGCCAGCAGTTACTCCCTCGGGGGGGTTCCCGGGGAGCTGTTTTTT
once | TRBJ1-4 | - | TRBV5-1 | CASSLVPGRNEKLFF | TGCGCCAGCAGCTTGGTTCCAGGCCGGAATGAAAAACTGTTTTTT
- | TRBJ2-5 | - | TRBV29-1 | CSVETNLGLQETQYF | TGCAGCGTTGAGACCAACTTGGGACTCCAAGAGACCCAGTACTTC
- | TRBJ2-5 | - | TRBV18 | CASSPEGLPTGAQYF | TGTGCCAGCTCACCCGAGGGACTTCCCACAGGGGCGCAGTACTTC
- | TRBJ2-1 | TRBD2 | TRBV9 | CASSALAGSYNEQFF | TGTGCCAGCAGCGCATTAGCGGGCTCCTACAATGAGCAGTTCTTC
- | TRBJ2-7 | TRBD1 | TRBV2 | CASSGTGASYEQYF | TGTGCCAGCAGCGGGACAGGAGCTTCCTACGAGCAGTACTTC
- | TRBJ2-1 | - | TRBV7-2 | CASSLAAGYNEQFF | TGTGCCAGCAGCTTAGCAGCGGGTTACAATGAGCAGTTCTTC
- | TRBJ1-3 | - | TRBV7-2 | CASSLAAGTGNTIYF | TGTGCCAGCAGCTTAGCGGCAGGGACAGGAAACACCATATATTTT
- | TRBJ1-1 | - | TRBV10-3 | CALRNQLNTEAFF | TGTGCCCTAAGGAACCAGCTGAACACTGAAGCTTTCTTT
once | TRBJ2-7 | TRBD1 | TRBV28 | CASLGQTYEQYF | TGTGCCAGCCTGGGACAGACCTACGAGCAGTACTTC
- | TRBJ2-2 | TRBD2 | TRBV9 | CASSVATSGRSGELFF | TGTGCCAGCAGCGTAGCTACTAGCGGGAGATCCGGGGAGCTGTTTTTT
- | TRBJ1-1 | TRBD1 | TRBV18 | CASSPTGDMNTEAFF | TGTGCCAGCTCACCTACAGGGGATATGAACACTGAAGCTTTCTTT
- | TRBJ1-2 | TRBD1 | TRBV28 | CASGPPTGGRGYTF | TGTGCCAGCGGTCCACCCACAGGGGGCCGGGGCTACACCTTC
- | TRBJ1-1 | - | TRBV18 | CASSPDPGNTEAFF | TGTGCCAGCTCACCGGACCCGGGGAACACTGAAGCTTTCTTT
- | TRBJ2-7 | - | TRBV5-1 | CASSWARGPAGPYEQYF | TGCGCCAGCAGCTGGGCTAGGGGGCCGGCGGGACCCTACGAGCAGTACTTC
- | TRBJ1-2 | TRBD1 | TRBV6-5 | CASRPNRGFGYGYTF | TGTGCCAGCAGGCCGAACAGGGGGTTCGGCTATGGCTACACCTTC
- | TRBJ1-6 | TRBD1 | TRBV10-3 | CAISEGQGFVWDSPLHF | TGTGCCATCAGTGAGGGACAGGGGTTTGTCTGGGATTCACCCCTCCACTTT
- | TRBJ1-2 | - | TRBV5-1 | CASSGDTGHGYTF | TGCGCCAGCAGTGGGGACACAGGACATGGCTACACCTTC
- | TRBJ2-7 | - | TRBV19 | CASKGLTGEGEQYF | TGTGCCAGTAAGGGGCTGACAGGGGAGGGCGAGCAGTACTTC
- | TRBJ1-2 | - | TRBV7-9 | CASSQGQDAGYTF | TGTGCCAGCAGCCAAGGGCAGGATGCTGGCTACACCTTC
- | TRBJ1-1 | TRBD1 | TRBV28 | CASSGDRGNWNTEAFF | TGTGCCAGCAGCGGGGACAGGGGGAATTGGAACACTGAAGCTTTCTTT
- | TRBJ2-3 | - | TRBV9 | CASSSRGGTTDTQYF | TGTGCCAGCAGCTCCCGTGGCGGGACCACAGATACGCAGTATTTT
- | TRBJ1-2 | - | TRBV5-8 | CASSLTSDFGGYTF | TGTGCCAGCAGCTTGACCAGCGACTTCGGTGGCTACACCTTC
- | TRBJ1-5 | TRBD1 | TRBV19 | CASRDRGLQPQHF | TGTGCCAGCCGGGACAGGGGGCTTCAGCCCCAGCATTTT
once | TRBJ2-7 | - | TRBV11-2 | CASSLTSYEQYF | TGTGCCAGCAGCTTGACGTCCTACGAGCAGTACTTC
- | TRBJ2-7 | TRBD1 | TRBV5-3 | CASSRDRGYEQYF | TGTGCCAGCAGCCGGGACAGGGGCTACGAGCAGTACTTC
- | TRBJ2-7 | - | TRBV10-1 | CASTHGDRNYEQYF | TGCGCCAGCACCCACGGAGACAGGAACTACGAGCAGTACTTC
- | TRBJ1-2 | - | TRBV28 | CASSPRGRQANYGYTF | TGTGCCAGCAGTCCCCGTGGCAGGCAAGCTAACTATGGCTACACCTTC
- | TRBJ2-3 | - | TRBV5-1 | CASSSLLVSTDTQYF | TGCGCCAGCAGCTCCCTACTAGTAAGCACAGATACGCAGTATTTT
- | TRBJ1-4 | - | TRBV6-1 | CASSGYGDEKLFF | TGTGCCAGCAGTGGGTACGGCGATGAAAAACTGTTTTTT